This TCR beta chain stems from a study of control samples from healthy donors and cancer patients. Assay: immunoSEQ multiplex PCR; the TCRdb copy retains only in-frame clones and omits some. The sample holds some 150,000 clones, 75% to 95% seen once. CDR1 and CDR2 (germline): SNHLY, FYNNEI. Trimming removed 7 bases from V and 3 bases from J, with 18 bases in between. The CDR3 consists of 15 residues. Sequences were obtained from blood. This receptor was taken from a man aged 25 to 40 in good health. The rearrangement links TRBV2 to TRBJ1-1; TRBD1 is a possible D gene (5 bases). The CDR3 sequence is CASKEPGRGDTEAFF. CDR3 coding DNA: TGTGCCAGCAAAGAGCCAGGGAGGGGTGACACTGAAGCTTTCTTT.